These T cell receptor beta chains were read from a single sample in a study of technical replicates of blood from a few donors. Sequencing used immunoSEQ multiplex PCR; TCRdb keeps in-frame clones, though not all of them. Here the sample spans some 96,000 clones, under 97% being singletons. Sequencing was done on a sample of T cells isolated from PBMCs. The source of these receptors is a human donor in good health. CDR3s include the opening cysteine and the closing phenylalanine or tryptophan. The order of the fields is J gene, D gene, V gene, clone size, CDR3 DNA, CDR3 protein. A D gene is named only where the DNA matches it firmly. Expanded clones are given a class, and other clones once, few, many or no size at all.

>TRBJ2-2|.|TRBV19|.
TGTGCCAGTTCGCCAGTAGCTTCCCACACCGGGGAGCTGTTTTTT
CASSPVASHTGELFF
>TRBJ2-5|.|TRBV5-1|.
TGCGCCAGCAGCTTGGATCACAGAGAGACCCAGTACTTC
CASSLDHRETQYF
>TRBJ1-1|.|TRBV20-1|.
TGCAGTGCTGGTCGGAGGACTGAAGCTTTCTTT
CSAGRRTEAFF
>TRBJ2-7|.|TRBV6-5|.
TGTGCCAGCAGCCGGGGAGTCCTTCGGGAGCAGTACTTC
CASSRGVLREQYF
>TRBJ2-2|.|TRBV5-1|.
TGCGCCAGCAGCTTGCGCGGACCCTCCATTCCGGGGACCGGGGAGCTGTTTTTT
CASSLRGPSIPGTGELFF
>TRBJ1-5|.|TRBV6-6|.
TGTGCCAGTTGGCCAAATAGCAATCAGCCCCAGCATTTT
CASWPNSNQPQHF
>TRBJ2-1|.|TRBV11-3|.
TGTGCCAGCCTCACTGGGCCATACAATGAGCAGTTCTTC
CASLTGPYNEQFF
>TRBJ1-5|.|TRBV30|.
TGTGCCTGGGGCAATATCTTGGGCAATCAGCCCCAGCATTTT
CAWGNILGNQPQHF
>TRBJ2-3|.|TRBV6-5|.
TGTGCCAGCAGTTACCTCGGTACCCTTAGCACAGATACGCAGTATTTT
CASSYLGTLSTDTQYF
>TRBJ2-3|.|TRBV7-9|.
TGTGCCAGCAGGTTCAGGGGGGCAATAGATACGCAGTATTTT
CASRFRGAIDTQYF
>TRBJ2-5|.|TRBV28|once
TGTGCCAGCAGTCCCCCTCAAGAGACCCAGTACTTC
CASSPPQETQYF
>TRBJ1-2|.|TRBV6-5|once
TGTGCCAGCAGGGTAGCTAACTATGGCTACACCTTC
CASRVANYGYTF
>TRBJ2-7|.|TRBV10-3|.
TGTGCCATCAATGACCACTACGAGCAGTACTTC
CAINDHYEQYF
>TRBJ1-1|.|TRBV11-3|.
TGTGCCAGCAGCGCGGACAGAATCAACACTGAAGCTTTCTTT
CASSADRINTEAFF
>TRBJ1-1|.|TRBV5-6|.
TGTGCCAGCAGCTTGGATCTAGGGAGGGGGACTGAAGCTTTCTTT
CASSLDLGRGTEAFF